This T cell receptor (beta chain) derives from a study of CD8 T cells in ankylosing spondylitis. A few counts support this clonotype. TCRdb reprocessed the 5' RACE reads via MiXCR and lists one record per CDR3 protein. The repertoire holds about 23,000 distinct CDR3 sequences, less than 20% seen once, with around 27% in the top ten. This CDR3 spans 13 amino acids. The germline V gene has CDR1 SEHNR and CDR2 FQNEAQ (reference sequence). Germline trimming cut 6 bases from V and 6 bases from J; bases unmatched to any gene: 4. The chain recombines TRBV7-9 with TRBJ2-2, with 7 bases aligning to TRBD1. This TCR derives from a male donor with ankylosing spondylitis or in good health (not recorded which). Sequencing was performed on blood. CDR3 protein: CASRPQGAGELFF. Written as DNA, the CDR3 is TGTGCCAGCAGGCCTCAGGGGGCCGGGGAGCTGTTTTTT. Complete variable domain (other parts from reference TRBV7-9 and TRBJ2-2): DTGVSQNPRHKITKRGQNVTFRCDPISEHNRLYWYRQTLGQGPEFLTYFQNEAQLEKSRLLSDRFSAERPKGSFSTLEIQRTEQGDSAMYLCASRPQGAGELFFGEGSRLTVL.